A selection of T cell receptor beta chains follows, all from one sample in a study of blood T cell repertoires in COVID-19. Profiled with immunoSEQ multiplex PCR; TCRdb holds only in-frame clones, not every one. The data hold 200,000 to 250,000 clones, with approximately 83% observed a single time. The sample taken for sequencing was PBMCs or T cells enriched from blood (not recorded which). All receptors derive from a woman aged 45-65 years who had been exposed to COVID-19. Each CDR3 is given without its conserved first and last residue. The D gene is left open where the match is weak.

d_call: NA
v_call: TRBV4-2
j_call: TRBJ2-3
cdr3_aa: ASSQTGGPTDTQY

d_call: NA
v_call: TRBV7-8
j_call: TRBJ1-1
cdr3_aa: ASSLVTGNVGTEAF

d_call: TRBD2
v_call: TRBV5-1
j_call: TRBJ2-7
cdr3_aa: ASSPGLAGEQY

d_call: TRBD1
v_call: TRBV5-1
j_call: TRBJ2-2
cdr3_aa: ASSLAGQGSTGELF

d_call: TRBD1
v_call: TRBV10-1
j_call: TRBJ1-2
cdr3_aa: ASRGGRDRVRFNYGYT

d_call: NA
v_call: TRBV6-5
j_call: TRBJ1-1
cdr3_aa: ASSYGPTLNTEAF

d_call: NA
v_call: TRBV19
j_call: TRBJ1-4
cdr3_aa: ASSSGNNEKLF

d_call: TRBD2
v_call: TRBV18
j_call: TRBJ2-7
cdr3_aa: ASSQLGLAGEQY

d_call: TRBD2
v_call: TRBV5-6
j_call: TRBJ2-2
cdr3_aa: ASSPLLGGVSGELF

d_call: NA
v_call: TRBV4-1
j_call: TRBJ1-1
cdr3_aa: ASSQDSGWTEAF

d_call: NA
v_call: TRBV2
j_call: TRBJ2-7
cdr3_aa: ASSERDEQY

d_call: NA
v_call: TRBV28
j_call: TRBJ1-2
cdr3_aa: ATLGEAGGYT

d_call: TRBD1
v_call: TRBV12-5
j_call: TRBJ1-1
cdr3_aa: ASGLTGYTEAF

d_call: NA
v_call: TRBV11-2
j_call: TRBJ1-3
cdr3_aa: ASSSGPRNTIY

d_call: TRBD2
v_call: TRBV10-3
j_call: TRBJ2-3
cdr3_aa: AISPSGLAGGTDTQY

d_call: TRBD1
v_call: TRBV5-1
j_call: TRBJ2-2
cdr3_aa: ASSQRTGSRPAGELF

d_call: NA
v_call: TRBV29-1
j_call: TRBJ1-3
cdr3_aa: SVVPGPKGGNTIY

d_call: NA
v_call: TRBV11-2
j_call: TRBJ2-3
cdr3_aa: ASSLLPSYSDTQY

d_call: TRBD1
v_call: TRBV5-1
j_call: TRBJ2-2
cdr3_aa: ASSSLTGPANTGELF

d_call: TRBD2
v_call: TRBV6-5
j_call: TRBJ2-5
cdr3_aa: ASSWTSGGLETQY

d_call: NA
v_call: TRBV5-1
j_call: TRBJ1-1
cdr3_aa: ASGPSSGSSTEAF

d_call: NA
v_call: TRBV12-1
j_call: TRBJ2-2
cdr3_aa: ASSSTSGGNTGELF

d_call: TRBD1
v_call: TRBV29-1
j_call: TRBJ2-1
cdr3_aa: SVAVQGAGEQF

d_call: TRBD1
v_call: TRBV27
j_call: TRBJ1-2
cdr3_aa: ASSLLPAGQFANYGYT

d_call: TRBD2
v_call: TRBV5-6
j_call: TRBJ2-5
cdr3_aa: ASSEAGGLETQY

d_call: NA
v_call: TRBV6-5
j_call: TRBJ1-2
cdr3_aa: ASRKDSYGYT

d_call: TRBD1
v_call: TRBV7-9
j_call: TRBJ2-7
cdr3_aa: ASSLTGTGAYEQY

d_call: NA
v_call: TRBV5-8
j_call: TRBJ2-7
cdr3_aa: ASSWGHLYEQY

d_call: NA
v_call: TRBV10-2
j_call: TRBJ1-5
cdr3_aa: ASSEGLNQPQH

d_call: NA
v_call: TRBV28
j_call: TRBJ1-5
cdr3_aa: ASLIGGGNQPQH

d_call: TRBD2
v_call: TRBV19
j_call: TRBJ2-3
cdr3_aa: ASRRGTSTYTQY

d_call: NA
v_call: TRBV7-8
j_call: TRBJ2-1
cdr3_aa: ASSPFGGGTHNEQF

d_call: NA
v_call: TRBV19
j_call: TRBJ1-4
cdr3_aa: ASSRPGATNEKLF

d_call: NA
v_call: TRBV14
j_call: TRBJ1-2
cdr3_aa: ASSQVGGVYGYT

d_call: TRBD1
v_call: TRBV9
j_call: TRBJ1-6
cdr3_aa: ASSVGQGSSPLH

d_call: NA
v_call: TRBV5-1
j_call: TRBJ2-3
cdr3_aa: ASNEAGITDTQY

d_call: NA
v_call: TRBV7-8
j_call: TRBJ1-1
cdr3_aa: ASSLGRGTDTEAF

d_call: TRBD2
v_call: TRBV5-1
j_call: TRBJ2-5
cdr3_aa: ASSLGLAGGQETQY

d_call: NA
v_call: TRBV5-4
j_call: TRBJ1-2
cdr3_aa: ASSLTQGAIRGYT

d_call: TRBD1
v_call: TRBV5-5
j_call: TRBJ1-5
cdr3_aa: ASSLADRGGNQPQH

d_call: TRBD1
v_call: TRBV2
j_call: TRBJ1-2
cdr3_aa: ASSPDRGGYT

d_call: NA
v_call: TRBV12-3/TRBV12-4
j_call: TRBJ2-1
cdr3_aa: ASSRINEQF

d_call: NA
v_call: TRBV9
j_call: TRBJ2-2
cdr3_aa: ASSVELRRAASTGELF

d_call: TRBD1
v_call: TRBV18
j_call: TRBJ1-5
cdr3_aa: ASSRDRGRQPQH

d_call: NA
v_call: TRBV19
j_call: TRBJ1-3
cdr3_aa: ASSSYRVSSSGNTIY

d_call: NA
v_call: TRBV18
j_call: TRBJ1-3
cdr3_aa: ASSPRGGSGNTIY

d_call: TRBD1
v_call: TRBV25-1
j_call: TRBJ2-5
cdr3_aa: ASGGQGEVSSGETQY

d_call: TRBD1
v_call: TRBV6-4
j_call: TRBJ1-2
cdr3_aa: ASRADTGARYGYT